Presented here are 19 T cell receptor beta chains from one specimen sequenced in a study of blood T cell repertoires in COVID-19. The repertoire was sequenced with immunoSEQ multiplex PCR; TCRdb's copy has only in-frame clones and lacks some. Of 150,000 to 170,000 clones in the sample, roughly 83% were seen once. The specimen sequenced was peripheral blood. Receptors originate from a woman between 55 and 75 years old with acute or convalescent COVID-19.

The chain carries TRBV7-2 and TRBJ2-3; D remains ambiguous. The V gene's germline CDR1 is SGHTA and CDR2 FQGNSA. Trimming took off 5 bases at V and 2 bases at J, with 11 bases between the two ends. The CDR3 runs 14 residues. CDR3 nucleotides: TGTGCCAGCAGCCGCGATCTGTCCACAGATACGCAGTATTTT. Translated: CASSRDLSTDTQYF.

The genes are TRBV6-1 and TRBJ2-7, with TRBD1 identical over 7 bases. CDR1 and CDR2 (germline): MNHNS, SASEGT. Germline trimming cut 2 bases from V and 3 bases from J; bases unmatched to any gene: 4. CDR3 size: 14 residues. The CDR3 reads CASSEWGTDYEQYF. The CDR3 region has the DNA TGTGCCAGCAGTGAATGGGGGACAGACTACGAGCAGTACTTC.

The sample holds one count of this clone. Within the sample, other DNA sequences also encode this same CDR3. This chain connects TRBV18 to TRBJ1-1; TRBD1 agrees at 11 bases. The germline CDR1 and CDR2 sequences are KGHSH and LQKENI. The CDR3 contains 16 residues. V shed 2 bases, J shed 0 bases, and the junction held 2 bases outside the gene matches. The CDR3 bases are TGTGCCAGCTCACCAGGACAGGGGGCTTTGAACACTGAAGCTTTCTTT. Translated, it gives CASSPGQGALNTEAFF.

CDR3: CASSVEGRITGELFF. CDR3 DNA: TGTGCCAGCAGCGTGGAGGGGCGCATCACCGGGGAGCTGTTTTTT. The gene calls are TRBV9 and TRBJ2-2; D possibly corresponds to TRBD2 (6 bases). The CDR3 loop spans 15 amino acids. Trimming took off 2 bases at V and 4 bases at J, with 12 bases between the two ends. Germline V CDR1 and CDR2: SGDLS, YYNGEE.

V is TRBV7-9 and J is TRBJ2-5, with TRBD2 identical over 13 bases. The CDR3 covers 16 residues. CDR1 SEHNR and CDR2 FQNEAQ come from the germline V gene (reference sequence). Trimming took 5 bases from V and 4 from J; bases not matched to a gene: 7. The CDR3 DNA sequence: TGTGCCAGCAGCCCCGGGACTAGCGGGGAGGTAGAGACCCAGTACTTC. It translates to CASSPGTSGEVETQYF.

CDR3 DNA: TGCGCCAGCAGCTTGGCCCCAGGGGGCGCGTACGAGCAGTACGTC. Its translation is CASSLAPGGAYEQYV. V usage is TRBV5-1 and J usage is TRBJ2-7, with 8 bases matching TRBD1. The CDR3 runs to 15 residues. Germline V gives CDR1 SGHRS, CDR2 YFSETQ. Unmatched junction bases numbered 6, after V lost 0 bases and J lost 4 bases.

This chain joins TRBV18 and TRBJ1-5; D gene ambiguous. CDR1 KGHSH and CDR2 LQKENI come from the germline V gene. V gave up 2 bases and J gave up 5 bases, with 10 bases separating them. The CDR3 covers 14 residues. The CDR3 DNA is TGTGCCAGCTCACCATCCTCAGAGGATCAGCCCCAGCATTTT. It specifies CASSPSSEDQPQHF.

This clone has just a few counts. The rearrangement joins TRBV18 to TRBJ1-1, with D unresolved. The V end was cut by 8 bases, the J end by 5 bases, with 21 bases between. The CDR3 is 15 amino acids. The V gene's germline CDR1 is KGHSH and CDR2 LQKENI. The CDR3 loop reads CASILPGTAGTEAFF. CDR3 sequence (DNA): TGTGCCAGCATACTCCCGGGAACCGCGGGGACTGAAGCTTTCTTT.

This sequence joins TRBV28 and TRBJ2-7, with 8 bases aligning to TRBD1. This CDR3 spans 15 amino acids. CDR1 MDHEN and CDR2 SYDVKM come from the germline V gene. Trimming cost V 4 bases and J 2 bases; bases outside gene matches: 7. CDR3 coding DNA: TGTGCCAGCAGTTCTGGACAGGGTGTCCCCTACGAGCAGTACGTC. Translating gives CASSSGQGVPYEQYV.

The chain joins TRBV28 to TRBJ1-3; the D gene is possibly TRBD1 (5 bases). CDR1 is MDHEN, CDR2 SYDVKM, per germline. V lost 1 base and J lost 0, with 7 bases in between. The CDR3 loop spans 15 amino acids. CDR3 DNA sequence: TGTGCCAGCAGTTTATACGGGGGCTCTGGAAACACCATATATTTT. It is translated as CASSLYGGSGNTIYF. The entire variable domain, with the rest obtained from reference TRBV28 and TRBJ1-3, is as follows: DVKVTQSSRYLVKRTGEKVFLECVQDMDHENMFWYRQDPGLGLRLIYFSYDVKMKEKGDIPEGYSVSREKKERFSLILESASTNQTSMYLCASSLYGGSGNTIYFGEGSWLTVV.

CDR3: CASSYGTSEQYF. As DNA, the CDR3 is TGTGCCAGCAGTTACGGGACATCTGAGCAGTACTTC. The chain has TRBV6-5 and TRBJ2-7, with D perhaps TRBD1 (6 bases). Germline V lookup: CDR1 MNHEY, CDR2 SVGAGI. This CDR3 spans 12 amino acids. V dropped 2 bases and J dropped 7 bases, with 9 bases sitting between them.

This sequence joins TRBV5-5 and TRBJ1-5; D is possibly TRBD1 (6 bases). Germline CDR1 SGHKS, CDR2 YYEKEE (reference sequence). Trimming shortened V by 3 bases and J by 4 bases, and 11 bases separated the two germline ends. The CDR3 is made up of 14 amino acids. CDR3 in amino acids: CASSSGTPNQPQHF. The CDR3 bases are TGTGCCAGCAGCTCCGGGACACCTAATCAGCCCCAGCATTTT.

The V and J genes are TRBV19 and TRBJ1-1; D possibly corresponds to TRBD1 (6 bases). V dropped 8 bases and J dropped 1 base, with 11 bases sitting between them. CDR3 length: 13 residues. In germline, CDR1 is LNHDA, CDR2 SQIVND (reference sequence). The CDR3 DNA follows: TGTGCCAGTCAGTACAGGGAGAACACTGAAGCTTTCTTT. Translated, it gives CASQYRENTEAFF. Complete variable domain (other parts from reference TRBV19 and TRBJ1-1): DGGITQSPKYLFRKEGQNVTLSCEQNLNHDAMYWYRQDPGQGLRLIYYSQIVNDFQKGDIAEGYSVSREKKESFPLTVTSAQKNPTAFYLCASQYRENTEAFFGQGTRLTVV.

DNA of the CDR3: TGTGCCAGCAGCCAAGACGGGGGGAGAAGTAATTCACCCCTCCACTTT. As protein: CASSQDGGRSNSPLHF. This chain uses TRBV3-1 (or the pseudogene TRBV3-2) with TRBJ1-6; a weak D match, TRBD1 (5 bases). Germline assignment: CDR1 LGHDT and CDR2 YNNKEL (reference sequence). V was shortened by 0 bases and J by 6 bases, with 12 bases between the two germline ends. The CDR3 sequence is 16 residues long.

This clone was found a few times. The V call is TRBV5-4, the J call TRBJ2-5; D is unresolved. The CDR3 totals 13 residues. V gave up 2 bases and J gave up 5 bases, with 10 bases separating them. Germline CDR1 is SGHNT and CDR2 is YYREEE (reference sequence). This CDR3 reads CASSLGQVETQYF. DNA of the CDR3: TGTGCCAGCAGCTTAGGCCAGGTGGAGACCCAGTACTTC.

The chain employs TRBV5-1 and TRBJ1-2; tentatively, D is TRBD1 (5 bases). Germline lookup yields CDR1 SGHRS and CDR2 YFSETQ. Trimming pared 0 bases from V and 8 bases from J, leaving 20 bases between. CDR3 size: 16 residues. The CDR3 DNA sequence: TGCGCCAGCAGCTTGGAAGTGAATGGGGCACTGGGAGGCTACACCTTC. Protein sequence: CASSLEVNGALGGYTF.

This clone was detected ten times or more. This specimen includes other DNA sequences encoding the same CDR3. V gene TRBV7-9 combines with J gene TRBJ2-7, with a weak D call TRBD2 (5 bases). CDR1 and CDR2 (germline): SEHNR, FQNEAQ (reference sequence). V was cut by 5 bases and J by 1 base, with 6 bases left in between. This CDR3 region has 12 residues. The CDR3 spells CASSRGSYEQYF. In nucleotides, the CDR3 is TGTGCCAGCAGCCGGGGTTCCTACGAGCAGTACTTC.

This clone has a single count. The rearrangement joins TRBV14 to TRBJ2-1, with a weak D call TRBD2 (5 bases). V lost 0 bases and J lost 1, with 10 bases in between. Germline CDR1 SGHDN, CDR2 FVKESK. CDR3 length: 16 amino acids. Here the CDR3 reads CASSQDPGGSYNEQFF. The CDR3 DNA follows: TGTGCCAGCAGCCAAGATCCTGGCGGGTCCTACAATGAGCAGTTCTTC.

This chain connects TRBV3-1 (or the pseudogene TRBV3-2) to TRBJ1-2; 10 nucleotides match TRBD1. V gave up 6 bases and J gave up 6 bases; unmatched junction bases: 4. The V gene's germline CDR1 is LGHDT and CDR2 YNNKEL (reference sequence). This CDR3 has 13 amino acids. The CDR3 DNA reads TGTGCCAGCAGACGACAGGGGGCGGATGGCTACACCTTC. This encodes CASRRQGADGYTF.